Below are 31 T cell receptor beta chains sequenced from a single sample in a study of T cell clonality in common variable immunodeficiency. The table came from immunoSEQ multiplex PCR; TCRdb's copy has only in-frame clones and leaves some out. Altogether 25,000 to 35,000 clones were found in the sample, and no singletons occur. The sample taken for sequencing was peripheral blood mononuclear cells. The receptors come from a person between 18 and 75 years old in good health.

This clone was seen repeatedly, ten times or more. The read stops 3 residues short of the end of the CDR3; the missing end is completed from the germline J gene. The chain carries TRBV20-1 and TRBJ2-5; D remains unclear. The CDR3 is 14 residues long. The V gene's germline CDR1 is DFQATT and CDR2 SNEGSKA (reference sequence). V was clipped by 2 bases and J by 5 bases, with 15 bases between them. The DNA read from the CDR3 is TGCAGTGCTAGACCCAATTTAGCCTCTGAGACC. Its protein product is CSARPNLASET. The CDR3 as a whole reads CSARPNLASETQYF.

There are many counts of this clone. The read halts 3 residues ahead of the CDR3 end, with the missing end drawn from the germline J gene. V gene TRBV5-1 combines with J gene TRBJ1-5, with D perhaps matching TRBD1 (5 bases). Germline loops: CDR1 SGHRS, CDR2 YFSETQ. Between the trimmed V and J ends, which lost 0 bases and 1 base, there was a span of 8 bases. The CDR3 extends over 15 amino acids. Partial CDR3 DNA: TGCGCCAGCAGCTTGGCCGGGGGGAGCAATCAGCCC. As protein: CASSLAGGSNQP. The whole CDR3 is CASSLAGGSNQPQHF.

In this sample, this clone turned up many times. The sequence runs out 3 residues before the end of the CDR3; the remainder is reconstructed from the germline J gene. J is TRBJ2-2 and V is TRBV7-3, with D tentatively TRBD1 (5 bases). V lost 8 bases and J lost 1, with 14 bases in between. This CDR3 has 15 residues. Germline CDR1 is SGHTA and CDR2 is FQGTGA. Incomplete CDR3 DNA: TGTGCCAGCCGGGTTCAGGGCGGGAACACCGGGGAG. Protein: CASRVQGGNTGE. The CDR3 in its entirety is CASRVQGGNTGELFF.

This clone was counted between two and nine times. The read halts 3 residues ahead of the CDR3 end, with the missing end drawn from the germline J gene. This chain connects TRBV2 to TRBJ2-1; possibly TRBD2 for D (5 bases). The CDR3 runs to 14 residues. In germline, CDR1 is SNHLY, CDR2 FYNNEI. Trimming removed 8 bases at V and 9 bases at J, with 20 bases between. The CDR3 sequence: CASCKTTSLGEQFF. The CDR3 bases that were read are TGTGCCAGCTGTAAAACAACTAGTCTGGGTGAG.

This clone was detected many times. The CDR3 end is not reached by the read, which stops 3 residues before it; the germline J gene fills it in. V and J are TRBV12-3 or TRBV12-4 and TRBJ2-5, with a tentative D call TRBD1 (6 bases). The V end lost 6 bases, the J end lost 5 bases, and 13 bases lay between the germline ends. The CDR3 consists of 13 residues. CDR3 residues: CASRSGVWETQYF. CDR3 DNA, as far as it was read: TGTGCCAGCAGGTCAGGGGTTTGGGAGACC.

A note on this clone: The read comes to an end 3 residues before the CDR3 does, leaving the germline J gene to fill in the end. The chain combines TRBV19 with TRBJ2-3; the D is unclear. This CDR3 spans 13 amino acids. CDR1 LNHDA and CDR2 SQIVND come from the germline V gene (reference sequence). The CDR3 loop is CASTVQANQPQYF. CDR3 bases read: TGTGCCAGTACGGTGCAGGCGAATCAGCCG.

Concerning this clone itself: The read halts 3 residues ahead of the CDR3 end, with the missing end drawn from the germline J gene. This chain links TRBV5-1 with TRBJ2-1; D may be TRBD1 (7 bases). V lost 1 base, J lost 4 bases, and 18 bases lay in between. The CDR3 covers 17 residues. Per germline, CDR1 SGHRS and CDR2 YFSETQ. The CDR3 spells CASSLTYDQGGYNEQFF. The DNA read from the CDR3 is TGCGCCAGCAGCTTGACATATGACCAGGGGGGATACAATGAG. Filled out from reference TRBV5-1 and TRBJ2-1, the complete variable domain reads KAGVTQTPRYLIKTRGQQVTLSCSPISGHRSVSWYQQTPGQGLQFLFEYFSETQRNKGNFPGRFSGRQFSNSRSEMNVSTLELGDSALYLCASSLTYDQGGYNEQFFGPGTRLTVL.

This clone was seen at least ten times. The sequence runs out 3 residues before the end of the CDR3; the remainder is reconstructed from the germline J gene. The gene calls are TRBV30 and TRBJ2-3, with 7 bases fitting TRBD2. The J segment lost 8 bases and the V segment lost 4 bases, leaving 6 bases of the junction unmatched. The CDR3 has 12 amino acids. The germline V gene encodes CDR1 GTSNPN and CDR2 SVGIG (reference sequence). CDR3 DNA (partial): TGTGCCTGGACTCAATCGGGGGGTACG. Translation gives CAWTQSGGT. The full CDR3 sequence reads CAWTQSGGTQYF.

At least ten counts were recorded for this clone. The sequenced fragment ends 3 residues before the CDR3 boundary, so the rest is inferred from the germline J gene. The rearrangement joins TRBV30 to TRBJ2-3; D unclear. The CDR3 has 18 residues. Trimming cost V 3 bases and J 2 bases, with 24 bases left between them. The V gene's germline CDR1 is GTSNPN and CDR2 SVGIG (reference sequence). The CDR3 DNA, read in part, is TGTGCCTGGAGCATTCTAAGTGGGCTGGGTCTTTTCACAGATACG. This encodes CAWSILSGLGLFTDT. The CDR3 as a whole reads CAWSILSGLGLFTDTQYF.

This clone was detected many times. From the germline J gene comes the end of the CDR3, since the read stops 3 residues before it. The chain joins TRBV7-9 to TRBJ2-3; D is unresolved. The V and J ends lost 5 bases and 2 bases respectively, with 5 bases between them. There are 12 residues in the CDR3. Looked up from germline, CDR1 is SEHNR and CDR2 is FQNEAQ (reference sequence). The sequenced CDR3 bases are TGTGCCAGCAGCCTATACACAGATACG. Translating it yields CASSLYTDT. The entire CDR3 sequence reads CASSLYTDTQYF.

Worth noting for this clone: The read terminates 3 residues before the CDR3 end, so the remaining end is supplied by the germline J gene. The rearrangement joins TRBV19 to TRBJ2-2; TRBD1 aligns across 7 bases. This CDR3 contains 15 residues. Germline values: CDR1 LNHDA, CDR2 SQIVND (reference sequence). The CDR3 sequence: CASKDRSSYNSPLFF. The CDR3 bases that were read are TGTGCCAGTAAGGACAGGAGCTCCTATAATTCACCG.

Ten or more counts support this clone. The CDR3 end is not reached by the read, which stops 3 residues before it; the germline J gene fills it in. The J gene is TRBJ2-7, the V gene TRBV20-1, with 7 bases lining up with TRBD2. The germline CDR1 and CDR2 sequences are DFQATT and SNEGSKA (reference sequence). The CDR3 covers 14 residues. V lost 5 bases to trimming and J lost 0 bases; unmatched junction nucleotides: 7. The CDR3 sequence is CSALKSGTSYEQYF. The sequenced part of the CDR3 DNA is TGCAGTGCTCTTAAGAGCGGGACCTCCTACGAG.

This clone was observed many times. The CDR3 goes on 3 residues after the read ends, and that part is filled in from the germline J gene. The gene calls are TRBV7-2 and TRBJ2-2, with D unclear. This CDR3 contains 13 residues. CDR1 and CDR2 from the germline V gene are SGHTA and FQGNSA. With 3 bases removed from V and 6 bases from J, the gap between germline ends came to 8 bases. The CDR3 loop reads CASSFLLPGELFF. The CDR3 bases that were read are TGTGCCAGCAGCTTCCTCCTCCCCGGGGAG.

This clone came up many times. The missing CDR3 end, 3 residues past where the read stops, is filled in from the germline J gene. The chain uses TRBV5-1 and TRBJ2-2, with TRBD1 matching over 7 bases. The germline V gene encodes CDR1 SGHRS and CDR2 YFSETQ. The J segment lost 5 bases and the V segment lost 3 bases, leaving 10 bases of the junction unmatched. This CDR3 spans 16 amino acids. The part of the CDR3 DNA that was read is TGCGCCAGCAGCTCAAGGATTGGGACAGCGACCGGGGAG. Protein: CASSSRIGTATGE. The CDR3 in full is CASSSRIGTATGELFF.

This clone was recorded at least ten times. The CDR3 goes on 3 residues after the read ends, and that part is filled in from the germline J gene. The chain joins TRBV2 to TRBJ2-5; 7 bases map to TRBD1. The V gene end was trimmed by 4 bases and the J gene end by 1 base; junction bases not matched to a gene: 3. Per germline, CDR1 SNHLY and CDR2 FYNNEI. CDR3 length: 14 amino acids. The part of the CDR3 DNA that was read is TGTGCCAGCAGTGTACAGGGGCCCCAAGAGACC. Protein: CASSVQGPQET. The complete CDR3 sequence is CASSVQGPQETQYF.

This clone was seen at least ten times. Read sequence stops 3 residues before the CDR3 end, and the germline J gene provides the missing end. The chain carries TRBV18 and TRBJ2-1; D unclear. The CDR3 runs 13 residues. The germline V and J ends were trimmed by 2 bases and 7 bases, with 9 bases remaining between them. The germline V gene has CDR1 KGHSH and CDR2 LQKENI. The CDR3 loop is CASSPYGRNEQFF. CDR3 bases read: TGTGCCAGCTCACCATACGGTAGAAATGAG.

This clone was recorded at least ten times. The read stops 3 residues short of the end of the CDR3; the missing end is completed from the germline J gene. The chain is built from TRBV14 and TRBJ2-7, with D perhaps matching TRBD1 (6 bases). The CDR3 runs 17 residues. V gave up 0 bases and J gave up 5 bases, with 20 bases separating them. The germline V gene encodes CDR1 SGHDN and CDR2 FVKESK. This CDR3 is CASSQDTGPGVVNEQYF. CDR3 DNA (partial): TGTGCCAGCAGCCAAGATACAGGGCCAGGAGTAGTCAACGAG.

In the case of this clone: The read stops 3 residues short of the end of the CDR3; the missing end is completed from the germline J gene. The chain couples TRBV20-1 to TRBJ2-1; 10 nucleotides agree with TRBD2. Germline CDR1 is DFQATT and CDR2 is SNEGSKA (reference sequence). The CDR3 runs 15 residues. V trimming: 5 bases; J trimming: 8 bases; junction bases outside the gene matches: 12. The CDR3: CSAPRGTSEWDEQFF. The part of the CDR3 DNA that was read is TGCAGTGCTCCACGGGGGACTAGCGAATGGGATGAG.

Notes on this clone: Read data end 3 residues before the CDR3 end; the end is taken from the germline J gene. J is TRBJ2-7 and V is TRBV5-1; 7 bases agree with TRBD2. There are 15 residues in the CDR3. The junction had 4 bases not matched to a gene; V was cut back by 0 bases and J by 1 base. Germline V gene lookup returns CDR1 SGHRS and CDR2 YFSETQ. Partial CDR3 DNA: TGCGCCAGCAGCTTGGGGTGGGAGGGGTCCTACGAG. Translation gives CASSLGWEGSYE. The CDR3 in full is CASSLGWEGSYEQYF.

Points on this clone: Read coverage stops 3 residues before the CDR3 terminus; the germline J gene supplies the remainder. The V gene is TRBV2, the J gene TRBJ1-1, with D possibly being TRBD1 (5 bases). Looked up from germline, CDR1 is SNHLY and CDR2 is FYNNEI. This CDR3 has 12 amino acids. Trimming shortened V by 6 bases and J by 3 bases, and 8 bases separated the two germline ends. The CDR3 is CASSPQDTEAFF. Incomplete CDR3 DNA: TGTGCCAGCAGCCCACAGGACACTGAA.

This clone was counted ten times or more. The read gets to within 3 residues of the CDR3 end, and the germline J gene fills in the rest. The chain joins TRBV19 to TRBJ1-2; 7 nucleotides line up with TRBD1. Germline CDR1 LNHDA, CDR2 SQIVND (reference sequence). The junction had 11 bases not matched to a gene; V was cut back by 1 base and J by 6 bases. The CDR3 loop spans 16 amino acids. Partial CDR3 DNA: TGTGCCAGTAGTATAGTCTCCCCGGGAGGGGGCAATGGC. This encodes CASSIVSPGGGNG. In full, the CDR3 is CASSIVSPGGGNGYTF.

Ten or more counts support this clone. The read halts 3 residues ahead of the CDR3 end, with the missing end drawn from the germline J gene. V usage is TRBV20-1 and J usage is TRBJ2-7, with D perhaps matching TRBD2 (5 bases). V lost 3 bases and J lost 5, with 14 bases in between. The CDR3 is 13 amino acids. CDR1 and CDR2 (germline): DFQATT, SNEGSKA (reference sequence). The CDR3 bases that were read are TGCAGTGCTAGGGTACCGGGGATCAACGAG. Protein: CSARVPGINE. The CDR3, in full, reads CSARVPGINEQYF.

This clone appeared many times. The read terminates 3 residues before the CDR3 end, so the remaining end is supplied by the germline J gene. The chain combines TRBV2 with TRBJ1-4; the match to TRBD1 covers 10 bases. The germline V gene encodes CDR1 SNHLY and CDR2 FYNNEI. V gave up 6 bases and J gave up 7 bases; unmatched junction bases: 5. The CDR3 loop spans 14 amino acids. The sequenced part of the CDR3 DNA is TGTGCCAGCAGGCGACAGGGGGCGGGTGAAAAA. It codes for CASRRQGAGEK. The CDR3, in full, reads CASRRQGAGEKLFF.

Comment on this clone: The CDR3 extends 3 residues past the end of the read, so its final part is completed from the germline J gene. V gene TRBV19 combines with J gene TRBJ2-3; TRBD2 might be the D (6 bases). In germline, CDR1 is LNHDA, CDR2 SQIVND (reference sequence). CDR3 size: 14 residues. CDR3 sequence: CASSGGGVNQPQYF. CDR3 DNA (partial): TGTGCCAGTAGTGGCGGAGGGGTCAATCAGCCG. Combining the CDR3 with reference TRBV19 and TRBJ2-3 gives the whole variable domain DGGITQSPKYLFRKEGQNVTLSCEQNLNHDAMYWYRQDPGQGLRLIYYSQIVNDFQKGDIAEGYSVSREKKESFPLTVTSAQKNPTAFYLCASSGGGVNQPQYFGPGTRLTVL.

By share of the sample, this clone is medium-sized. The missing CDR3 end, 3 residues past where the read stops, is filled in from the germline J gene. The rearrangement joins TRBV5-5 to TRBJ1-5, with D possibly matching TRBD1 (6 bases). Germline V gene lookup returns CDR1 SGHKS and CDR2 YYEKEE (reference sequence). Trimming cost V 2 bases and J 2 bases, with 11 bases left between them. The CDR3 sequence is 15 residues long. CDR3 residues: CASSLQGAGNQPQHF. The sequenced part of the CDR3 DNA is TGTGCCAGCAGCTTACAGGGTGCGGGCAATCAGCCC.

About this clone: The read terminates 3 residues before the CDR3 end, so the remaining end is supplied by the germline J gene. The chain couples TRBV7-2 to TRBJ2-2, with D possibly matching TRBD2 (6 bases). Looked up from germline, CDR1 is SGHTA and CDR2 is FQGNSA. This CDR3 is built from 13 residues. The covered CDR3 bases are TGTGCCAGCAGCTTATCCGGGGGAACACCG. Its translation is CASSLSGGTP. The entire CDR3 protein is CASSLSGGTPLFF.

This clone was observed a few times. The read ends 3 residues before the CDR3 terminus; that terminus is restored from the germline J gene. The chain carries TRBV7-9 and TRBJ2-4, with D tentatively TRBD1 (5 bases). Germline assignment: CDR1 SEHNR and CDR2 FQNEAQ (reference sequence). The CDR3 loop spans 15 amino acids. Partial CDR3 DNA: TGTGCCAGCAGCTCTCAGGCCGTCAGGGCGAATGGT. Translated: CASSSQAVRANG. The full CDR3 protein reads CASSSQAVRANGQYF.

This clone was seen at least ten times. The read ends 3 residues before the CDR3 terminus; that terminus is restored from the germline J gene. The chain joins TRBV7-8 to TRBJ1-5; D remains unclear. Trimming removed 1 base from V and 9 bases from J, with 7 bases in between. From germline, CDR1 is SGHVS and CDR2 FQNEAQ. The CDR3 has 12 amino acids. CDR3 protein: CASSLDRGPQHF. The covered CDR3 bases are TGTGCCAGCAGCTTAGATCGAGGGCCC.

This clone has just a few counts. Read sequence stops 3 residues before the CDR3 end, and the germline J gene provides the missing end. The rearrangement joins TRBV2 to TRBJ1-6; possibly TRBD1 for D (6 bases). The CDR3 covers 15 residues. Germline CDR1 is SNHLY and CDR2 is FYNNEI. The germline V and J ends were trimmed by 6 bases and 4 bases, with 13 bases remaining between them. The CDR3 region is CASSVAGQYNSPLHF. The sequenced part of the CDR3 DNA is TGTGCCAGCAGCGTGGCAGGACAGTATAATTCACCC.

Worth noting for this clone: The sequenced fragment ends 3 residues before the CDR3 boundary, so the rest is inferred from the germline J gene. This chain joins TRBV7-2 and TRBJ2-1; 11 bases are shared with TRBD2. CDR3 size: 15 residues. V shed 7 bases, J shed 9 bases, and the junction held 11 bases outside the gene matches. Germline assignment: CDR1 SGHTA and CDR2 FQGNSA. The CDR3 bases that were read are TGTGCCAGCACACCCACTAGCGGGAGTTTAGTTGAG. It yields the protein CASTPTSGSLVE. The full CDR3 sequence reads CASTPTSGSLVEQFF.

This clone was detected many times. The read finishes 3 residues shy of the CDR3 end, and the germline J gene is used to complete it. The rearrangement links TRBV7-2 to TRBJ2-5, with D perhaps TRBD1 (6 bases). CDR3 size: 13 residues. Germline CDR1 reads SGHTA; CDR2 reads FQGNSA. Here the CDR3 reads CAAGQGRSVTQYF. The sequenced CDR3 bases are TGTGCGGCCGGGCAGGGGCGATCAGTGACC.